This passage covers 25 T cell receptor beta chains from one sample sequenced in a study of healthy donors' naive CD4 and CD8 T cells. Each TCR library used around 540 ng of total RNA and a linear amplification protocol. TCRdb analysed the reads with MiXCR anew, one entry per CDR3 protein. The repertoire holds about 180,000 distinct CDR3 sequences, with nearly 75% as singletons. Sequenced sample: naive CD4+ and CD8+ T cells sorted from blood, pooled from several donors. The receptors were sampled from a pool of human donors in good health; the sample pools cells from several healthy donors.

The chain recombines TRBV20-1 with TRBJ1-2, with D uncertain. Per germline, CDR1 DFQATT and CDR2 SNEGSKA (reference sequence). The CDR3 covers 13 residues. Trimming shortened V by 6 bases and J by 3 bases, and 14 bases separated the two germline ends. CDR3 amino acids: CSAPTPRDYGYTF. Written as DNA, the CDR3 is TGCAGTGCCCCAACCCCCAGAGACTATGGCTACACCTTC.

The chain is built from TRBV5-5 and TRBJ2-7; possible D gene TRBD2, 5 bases. The germline V gene encodes CDR1 SGHKS and CDR2 YYEKEE (reference sequence). V was clipped by 4 bases and J by 2 bases, with 13 bases between them. The CDR3 consists of 14 residues. CDR3 coding DNA: TGTGCCAGCAGCCCACCGAGGGTCCCCTACGAGCAGTACTTC. Protein product: CASSPPRVPYEQYF.

The rearrangement links TRBV6-5 to TRBJ1-4; D not resolved. Per germline, CDR1 MNHEY and CDR2 SVGAGI. Trimming pared 6 bases from V and 1 base from J, leaving 9 bases between. This CDR3 comprises 14 residues. DNA of the CDR3: TGTGCCAGCAGAACGGACGGAACTAATGAAAAACTGTTTTTT. This sequence encodes CASRTDGTNEKLFF.

The gene calls are TRBV12-3 or TRBV12-4 and TRBJ2-1, with D possibly called TRBD1 or TRBD2 (5 bases each). This CDR3 has 12 amino acids. The V end was cut by 5 bases, the J end by 9 bases, with 11 bases between. The CDR3 spells CASSTSGGEQFF. The CDR3 region has the DNA TGTGCCAGCAGTACCAGTGGGGGTGAGCAGTTCTTC.

The V gene is TRBV5-6, the J gene TRBJ1-1; D is ambiguous. The CDR3 covers 14 residues. Germline V gene sequence: CDR1 SGHDT, CDR2 YYEEEE. The ends were cut back, 1 base at V and 3 bases at J, with 10 bases in the middle. The CDR3 nucleotides read TGTGCCAGCAGCTTGTCTTTGATCTACACTGAAGCTTTCTTT. This encodes CASSLSLIYTEAFF. The full variable domain, with the rest looked up from reference TRBV5-6 and TRBJ1-1, is DAGVTQSPTHLIKTRGQQVTLRCSPKSGHDTVSWYQQALGQGPQFIFQYYEEEERQRGNFPDRFSGHQFPNYSSELNVNALLLGDSALYLCASSLSLIYTEAFFGQGTRLTVV.

A single count supports this clonotype. This chain uses TRBV18 with TRBJ1-1, with 11 bases lining up with TRBD1. After removal of 4 bases from V and 4 bases from J, the junction contained 5 bases not matched to a gene. CDR3 length: 15 amino acids. Germline-derived CDR1 and CDR2 are KGHSH and LQKENI. The CDR3 coding sequence is TGTGCCAGCTCACTCAATGGACAGGGGGCCACTGAAGCTTTCTTT. This gives the protein CASSLNGQGATEAFF.

The CDR3 here is CASSYEGDTEAFF. In DNA form, the CDR3 reads TGTGCCAGCAGTTACGAGGGGGACACTGAAGCTTTCTTT. The rearrangement links TRBV6-5 to TRBJ1-1; tentatively, D is TRBD1 (6 bases). The CDR3 is 13 residues long. The ends were cut back, 2 bases at V and 3 bases at J, with 7 bases in the middle. Germline CDR1 is MNHEY and CDR2 is SVGAGI.

In its sample, this clonotype was seen once. The rearrangement joins TRBV30 to TRBJ1-2, with a weak D call TRBD1 (6 bases). The CDR3 is 15 residues long. The germline gives CDR1 GTSNPN, CDR2 SVGIG (reference sequence). Trimming cost V 4 bases and J 2 bases, with 17 bases left between them. CDR3 DNA: TGTGCCTGGACAAGATACAGGGAGCCAAACTATGGCTACACCTTC. This gives the protein CAWTRYREPNYGYTF.

This sequence joins TRBV19 and TRBJ2-1; D is uncertain. The CDR3 has 12 amino acids. From germline, CDR1 is LNHDA and CDR2 SQIVND (reference sequence). The V and J ends lost 10 bases and 12 bases respectively, with 19 bases between them. The CDR3 protein is CATGTVGGGQFF. The DNA for the CDR3 is TGTGCCACTGGCACAGTCGGTGGTGGGCAGTTCTTC.

This chain links TRBV29-1 with TRBJ2-2; D assignment may be TRBD1 or TRBD2 (5 bases each). Germline V gene lookup returns CDR1 SQVTM and CDR2 ANQGSEA. V was trimmed by 5 bases and J by 4 bases, leaving 8 bases between them. CDR3 length: 12 residues. The CDR3, as DNA: TGCAGCGTTAGGGGACCCACCGGGGAGCTGTTTTTT. This gives the protein CSVRGPTGELFF.

As DNA, the CDR3 is TGTGCCAGCAGTGAACCGGGACTAGTCAACTATGAGCAGTTCTTC. This gives the protein CASSEPGLVNYEQFF. V and J are TRBV6-1 and TRBJ2-1; TRBD2 agrees at 8 bases. CDR1 MNHNS and CDR2 SASEGT come from the germline V gene. Trimming removed 2 bases from V and 8 bases from J; junction bases left unmatched: 8. This CDR3 comprises 15 residues.

In regard to this clonotype: Its ends do not fully match the called genes, so a read error is possible. This chain joins TRBV29-1 and TRBJ2-5, with a possible D match to TRBD2 (6 bases). Germline V CDR1 and CDR2: SQVTM, ANQGSEA. There are 13 residues in the CDR3. CDR3 residues: CSVEEGGMETQYF. The CDR3 coding sequence is TGCAGCGTCGAAGAGGGCGGGATGGAGACCCAGTACTTC.

The chain has TRBV10-3 and TRBJ2-1, with 11 positions matching TRBD1. Germline assignment: CDR1 ENHRY and CDR2 SYGVKD. Losses at the gene ends were 7 bases for V and 7 bases for J; bases not matched to a gene: 9. The CDR3 sequence is 15 residues long. In nucleotides, the CDR3 is TGTGCCATCAAGAGGACAGGGGGCTTGGGAAATGAGCAGTTCTTC. Its translation is CAIKRTGGLGNEQFF.

This clonotype turned up a few times. The V call is TRBV10-3, the J call TRBJ2-1, with 7 bases that match TRBD1. The J segment lost 4 bases and the V segment lost 2 bases, leaving 8 bases of the junction unmatched. Germline V gives CDR1 ENHRY, CDR2 SYGVKD. The length of the CDR3 is 16 residues. For the CDR3, the DNA is TGTGCCATCAGTGAGCGGAAGACAGGGAAATACAATGAGCAGTTCTTC. Its protein is CAISERKTGKYNEQFF.

The count of this clonotype is one. The chain employs TRBV15 and TRBJ2-3; D not certain. Trimming took 8 bases from V and 8 from J, leaving 20 bases between them. The CDR3 sequence is 14 residues long. Germline V gene data show CDR1 as LNHNV and CDR2 as YYDKDF (reference sequence). The chain's CDR3 is CATSKDRAVGTQYF. The CDR3 nucleotides read TGTGCCACCTCCAAAGACCGTGCTGTCGGTACGCAGTATTTT.

This CDR3 is CASSQAGGSGYTF. CDR3 DNA: TGCGCCAGCAGCCAAGCAGGGGGCAGCGGCTACACCTTC. The chain recombines TRBV4-1 with TRBJ1-2; 8 nucleotides align to TRBD1. J gave up 8 bases and V 1 base, and 3 bases lay outside the gene matches. This CDR3 is built from 13 residues. Germline loops: CDR1 MGHRA, CDR2 YSYEKL.

V gene TRBV20-1 combines with J gene TRBJ2-7; D is perhaps TRBD1 (8 bases). The V and J ends lost 5 bases and 2 bases respectively, with 19 bases between them. This CDR3 has 15 residues. Germline V lookup: CDR1 DFQATT, CDR2 SNEGSKA (reference sequence). CDR3 loop: CSAFDRGGSTYEQYF. DNA of the CDR3: TGCAGTGCTTTCGACAGGGGCGGGAGCACCTACGAGCAGTACTTC.

The chain couples TRBV13 to TRBJ2-7; no definite D call. Germline CDR1 is PRHDT and CDR2 is FYEKMQ (reference sequence). The CDR3 length is 15 residues. The V end lost 1 base, the J end lost 6 bases, and 16 bases lay between the germline ends. CDR3 DNA: TGTGCCAGCAGCTTAGAGGTGGGATCTGGAGCCGAGCAGTACTTC. Its protein is CASSLEVGSGAEQYF.

This chain joins TRBV7-3 and TRBJ2-1; D ambiguous. The CDR3 is made up of 15 amino acids. Trimming removed 5 bases from V and 0 bases from J, with 11 bases in between. Germline CDR1 SGHTA, CDR2 FQGTGA. The CDR3 loop reads CASSPWVSSYNEQFF. The CDR3, as DNA: TGTGCCAGCAGCCCTTGGGTTAGCTCCTACAATGAGCAGTTCTTC.

The chain is built from TRBV14 and TRBJ2-7, with 7 positions matching TRBD1. CDR3 size: 15 residues. The J segment lost 2 bases and the V segment lost 5 bases, leaving 9 bases of the junction unmatched. Per germline, CDR1 SGHDN and CDR2 FVKESK. CDR3 loop: CASSETGVRTYEQYF. The CDR3 nucleotides read TGTGCCAGCAGCGAAACAGGGGTTAGGACCTACGAGCAGTACTTC.

V gene TRBV29-1 combines with J gene TRBJ1-2; D may be TRBD1 (5 bases). The CDR3 is 15 amino acids. Germline lookup yields CDR1 SQVTM and CDR2 ANQGSEA. The V end lost 0 bases, the J end lost 4 bases, and 15 bases lay between the germline ends. This chain's CDR3 is CSVEDRGGSGYGYTF. The CDR3 bases are TGCAGCGTTGAAGATCGGGGGGGATCAGGCTATGGCTACACCTTC.

The chain combines TRBV6-5 with TRBJ1-1; a weak D match, TRBD1 (5 bases). CDR1 is MNHEY and CDR2 is SVGAGI in the germline V gene. V gave up 0 bases and J gave up 7 bases, with 15 bases separating them. The CDR3 totals 15 residues. Here the CDR3 DNA reads TGTGCCAGCAGTTACTCGTCGGGGGTCCTCCTTGAAGCTTTCTTT. Amino acid sequence: CASSYSSGVLLEAFF.

This chain links TRBV6-5 with TRBJ2-5, with D tentatively TRBD2 (6 bases). V shed 0 bases and J shed 4 bases, with 12 bases lying between them. Germline lookup yields CDR1 MNHEY and CDR2 SVGAGI. The CDR3 loop spans 15 amino acids. The CDR3 loop is CASSYSGRPRETQYF. The CDR3 DNA follows: TGTGCCAGCAGTTACTCTGGGAGGCCGAGAGAGACCCAGTACTTC.

The rearrangement uses TRBV18 and TRBJ1-2; D is unclear. The germline V and J ends were trimmed by 0 bases and 8 bases, with 10 bases remaining between them. CDR1 is KGHSH and CDR2 is LQKENI in the germline V gene. CDR3 length: 13 residues. The CDR3 DNA is TGTGCCAGCTCACCACCGACAATAGGGGGCTACACCTTC. This translates into CASSPPTIGGYTF.

This clonotype was seen a few times. The chain employs TRBV5-5 and TRBJ1-6, with D tentatively TRBD1 (5 bases). CDR3 size: 14 residues. The germline V gene has CDR1 SGHKS and CDR2 YYEKEE (reference sequence). Trimming stripped 4 bases from V and 6 bases from J, with 11 bases between. The CDR3 DNA reads TGTGCCAGCAGCAAACTCGACAGTAATTCACCCCTCCACTTT. Translated: CASSKLDSNSPLHF.